This TCR beta chain was documented in a study of CD8+CD57+ T cells in acquired aplastic anemia. Study at large: Recorded DNA amounts for sorted CD4+ and CD8+ cells had an average of approximately 3 ug. Sequencing produced an average of about 11 million reads per healthy donor for CD4+ cells.

Study conclusions and caveats: About 30 shared CD8+ CDR3s appeared highly expressed within patients' immunodominant clones.

The CDR3 loop spans 21 amino acids. The germline V gene encodes CDR1 ENHRY and CDR2 SYGVKD. About this clonotype: Its antigen is unknown. One junction end does not reproduce the germline sequence, and a read error may be involved.

Profiling of TCR beta VDJ combinations and CDR3 sequences used genomic DNA as template. MiXCR, applied by TCRdb to the reads, yields one record per CDR3 protein. Among 400,000 to 450,000 distinct CDR3 sequences listed, 65% to 80% were seen once. Sequencing was done on a sample of sorted CD4+, CD8+, or CD8+CD57+ T cells (not recorded which) from PBMCs. The rearrangement joins TRBV10-3 to TRBJ2-2, with TRBD1 identical over 7 bases. This sequence originates from a human donor in good health, serving as a control. CDR3 amino acids: CASSYSPYVRGTALNTGELFF. As DNA, the CDR3 is TGTGCCAGCAGTTACTCGCCCTATGTCAGGGGGACCGCGCTGAACACCGGGGAGCTGTTTTTT.